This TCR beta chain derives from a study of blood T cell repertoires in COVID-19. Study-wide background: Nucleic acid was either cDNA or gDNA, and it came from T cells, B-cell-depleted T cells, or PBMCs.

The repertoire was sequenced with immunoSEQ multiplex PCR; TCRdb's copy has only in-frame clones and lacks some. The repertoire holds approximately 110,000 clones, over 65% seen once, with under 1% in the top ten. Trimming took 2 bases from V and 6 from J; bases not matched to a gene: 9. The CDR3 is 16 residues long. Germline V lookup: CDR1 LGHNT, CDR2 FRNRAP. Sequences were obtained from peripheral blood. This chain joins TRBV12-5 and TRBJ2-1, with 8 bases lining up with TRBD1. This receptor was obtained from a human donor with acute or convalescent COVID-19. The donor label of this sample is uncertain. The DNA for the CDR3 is TGTGCTAGTGGTTTGACTCGGACAGGGAACACCAATGAGCAGTTCTTC. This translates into CASGLTRTGNTNEQFF.